This entry lists 12 T cell receptor beta chains sequenced from one sample in a study of T-cell memory formation after mild COVID-19. Via MiXCR, TCRdb re-called the 5' RACE reads, giving one row per CDR3 protein. Of about half a million distinct CDR3 sequences listed, 15% to 20% are singletons. The sample taken for sequencing was PBMCs or a T cell subset sorted from them (not recorded which). These receptors were collected from an adult woman who had mild COVID-19 (a few samples of this study predate the infection). Cell type and time point are not known.

The chain links TRBV9 to TRBJ2-5; D perhaps matches TRBD2 (6 bases). V lost 0 bases and J lost 3, with 12 bases in between. CDR1 is SGDLS, CDR2 YYNGEE, per germline. The CDR3 extends over 15 amino acids. DNA for the CDR3: TGTGCCAGCAGCGTAGTGGGGGGAAGAGAAGAGACCCAGTACTTC. Amino acids: CASSVVGGREETQYF.

This chain links TRBV6-2 or TRBV6-3 with TRBJ2-1; 10 nucleotides line up with TRBD2. Germline V gives CDR1 MNHEY, CDR2 SVGEGT. The CDR3 covers 15 residues. J was trimmed by 4 bases and V by 5 bases; bases with no gene match: 5. CDR3 nucleotides: TGTGCCAGCAGTACGGGACTAGCGCGGTACAATGAGCAGTTCTTC. It encodes CASSTGLARYNEQFF.

V is TRBV2 and J is TRBJ2-2; no definite D call. In germline, CDR1 is SNHLY, CDR2 FYNNEI. V was trimmed by 2 bases and J by 3 bases, leaving 13 bases between them. CDR3 size: 16 residues. The CDR3 sequence is CASSEPGPTYTGELFF. The CDR3, as DNA: TGTGCCAGCAGTGAACCAGGTCCGACTTACACCGGGGAGCTGTTTTTT.

This clonotype was seen only a few times. The J gene is TRBJ1-2, the V gene TRBV18, with D possibly being TRBD1 (5 bases). CDR3 length: 14 amino acids. CDR1 and CDR2 (germline): KGHSH, LQKENI. V shed 3 bases and J shed 8 bases, with 16 bases lying between them. The CDR3 loop is CASSPQRDLGGYTF. CDR3 nucleotide sequence: TGTGCCAGCTCACCTCAACGGGACCTAGGAGGCTACACCTTC.

The V gene is TRBV7-2, the J gene TRBJ1-1; unclear D gene. V lost 1 base and J lost 0, with 9 bases in between. The V gene's germline CDR1 is SGHTA and CDR2 FQGNSA. CDR3 length: 15 residues. In DNA form, the CDR3 reads TGTGCCAGCAGCTTAGGTGGAGGGATGAACACTGAAGCTTTCTTT. Protein: CASSLGGGMNTEAFF.

The chain uses TRBV12-3 or TRBV12-4 and TRBJ2-1, with a tentative D call TRBD2 (5 bases). Trimming removed 1 base at V and 6 bases at J, with 10 bases between. The CDR3 is 14 residues long. The CDR3 loop reads CASSLDREGNEQFF. In nucleotides, the CDR3 is TGTGCCAGCAGTTTAGATCGGGAAGGCAATGAGCAGTTCTTC.

This clonotype was recorded a few times. The chain links TRBV7-8 to TRBJ2-7; no clear D. The CDR3 has 14 amino acids. V was shortened by 2 bases and J by 3 bases, with 11 bases between the two germline ends. The germline V gene has CDR1 SGHVS and CDR2 FQNEAQ. CDR3 sequence: CASSLSRSDYEQYF. CDR3 in DNA: TGTGCCAGCAGCTTAAGCCGGTCCGACTACGAGCAGTACTTC.

This clonotype showed up just a few times. V and J are TRBV19 and TRBJ1-1; TRBD1 agrees at 9 bases. With 10 bases clipped from V and 0 bases from J, the junction kept 6 bases outside the gene matches. CDR1 and CDR2 (germline): LNHDA, SQIVND (reference sequence). The CDR3 covers 14 residues. The chain's CDR3 is CATGTGRMNTEAFF. CDR3 coding DNA: TGTGCCACCGGGACAGGGCGGATGAACACTGAAGCTTTCTTT.

The gene calls are TRBV6-1 and TRBJ1-1; TRBD1 might be the D (6 bases). The length of the CDR3 is 15 residues. Germline V CDR1 and CDR2: MNHNS, SASEGT. Deletions cut 8 bases from V and 0 bases from J, with 16 bases between. The CDR3 DNA sequence: TGTGCCAGCGGGTGGGGGGCGCAGATGAACACTGAAGCTTTCTTT. Translation: CASGWGAQMNTEAFF.

This clonotype was detected a few times. The genes are TRBV5-1 and TRBJ2-2, with D unclear. Germline lookup yields CDR1 SGHRS and CDR2 YFSETQ. The CDR3 sequence is 15 residues long. Trimming removed 4 bases at V and 0 bases at J, with 10 bases between. The CDR3 spells CASSRTETNTGELFF. CDR3 in DNA: TGCGCCAGCAGCCGAACAGAAACGAACACCGGGGAGCTGTTTTTT.

The gene calls are TRBV19 and TRBJ2-7, with D perhaps TRBD1 (6 bases). Germline V gives CDR1 LNHDA, CDR2 SQIVND (reference sequence). The CDR3 length is 15 residues. Trimming took off 5 bases at V and 3 bases at J, with 17 bases between the two ends. CDR3 amino acids: CASSLQGTSLYEQYF. The DNA of the CDR3 is TGTGCCAGTAGTCTACAGGGAACTTCACTCTACGAGCAGTACTTC.

This clonotype was seen repeatedly, ten times or more. The V and J genes are TRBV11-2 and TRBJ2-1; D gene uncertain. Per the germline V gene, CDR1 is SGHAT and CDR2 is FQNNGV. With 3 bases removed from V and 5 bases from J, the gap between germline ends came to 8 bases. The CDR3 consists of 13 residues. DNA of the CDR3: TGTGCCAGCAGCTTTGTAACTAACAATGAGCAGTTCTTC. Translating it yields CASSFVTNNEQFF.